The 19 T cell receptor beta chains presented below share a single source sample, sequenced in a study of shared T cell receptors in the human thymus. Data came from immunoSEQ multiplex PCR; TCRdb stores just in-frame clones and leaves some out. The sample holds 500,000 to 750,000 clones; approximately 90% are singletons and the top ten take around 0.0099%. This same sample was also taken into another study, of human thymus T cells.

The specimen was thymocytes. The receptors stem from a boy under two years old with a congenital heart defect.

The DNA of the CDR3 is TGTGCCAGCAGCGTCCGGGAGGGCTACGAGCAGTACTTC. Residues: CASSVREGYEQYF. The gene calls are TRBV9 and TRBJ2-7; 8 bases are a match to TRBD2. Per germline, CDR1 SGDLS and CDR2 YYNGEE. The V gene end was trimmed by 2 bases and the J gene end by 3 bases; junction bases not matched to a gene: 1. The CDR3 is made up of 13 amino acids.

The chain couples TRBV11-2 to TRBJ1-1, with D perhaps matching TRBD1 (6 bases). The germline V gene encodes CDR1 SGHAT and CDR2 FQNNGV. Trimming stripped 4 bases from V and 0 bases from J, with 18 bases between. The CDR3 is 17 residues long. For the CDR3, the DNA is TGTGCCAGCAGCTCACTCAACCCACAGGGCTTGAACACTGAAGCTTTCTTT. It yields the protein CASSSLNPQGLNTEAFF.

J is TRBJ1-2 and V is TRBV12-5; TRBD1 agrees at 7 bases. This CDR3 comprises 18 residues. V shed 5 bases and J 4 bases; nucleotides not matched to a gene: 19. Germline CDR1 reads LGHNT; CDR2 reads FRNRAP. In DNA, the CDR3 is TGTGCTAGTGGTCCCGGTTGGGGACAGCCGGATAACCTCTATGGCTACACCTTC. It specifies CASGPGWGQPDNLYGYTF.

The rearrangement links TRBV7-9 to TRBJ1-1; D perhaps matches TRBD1 (5 bases). CDR1 and CDR2 from the germline V gene are SEHNR and FQNEAQ (reference sequence). Trimming took 2 bases from V and 8 from J, leaving 9 bases between them. This CDR3 contains 12 residues. CDR3 in amino acids: CASSLSGGEAFF. The CDR3, as DNA: TGTGCCAGCAGCTTATCGGGGGGAGAAGCTTTCTTT.

The rearrangement joins TRBV4-3 to TRBJ2-1; maybe TRBD2 (6 bases). CDR3 length equals 17 residues. The germline gives CDR1 LGHNA, CDR2 YSLEER. The V gene lost 0 bases and the J gene lost 0 bases, with 12 bases spanning the gap. CDR3 loop: CASSQDRTISSYNEQFF. CDR3 in DNA: TGCGCCAGCAGCCAAGATCGGACTATTAGCTCCTACAATGAGCAGTTCTTC.

The chain combines TRBV6-1 with TRBJ2-1, with D uncertain. In germline, CDR1 is MNHNS, CDR2 SASEGT. Deletions cut 11 bases from V and 8 bases from J, with 13 bases between. The CDR3 consists of 11 residues. The CDR3 is CAAPGVDEQFF. The CDR3 DNA reads as TGTGCCGCACCCGGAGTCGATGAGCAGTTCTTC.

The rearrangement joins TRBV9 to TRBJ2-3; 9 bases match TRBD2. CDR3 size: 18 residues. The germline V gene encodes CDR1 SGDLS and CDR2 YYNGEE. V lost 0 bases to trimming and J lost 3 bases; unmatched junction nucleotides: 11. In DNA form, the CDR3 reads TGTGCCAGCAGCGTAGCCACGACTCTAGCGGGAAATACAGATACGCAGTATTTT. Its protein is CASSVATTLAGNTDTQYF.

Written as DNA, the CDR3 is TGCAGCGTCGGACAGGGCCTAAAGGAAAAACTGTTTTTT. It specifies CSVGQGLKEKLFF. The chain couples TRBV29-1 to TRBJ1-4, with 8 bases lining up with TRBD1. Per the germline V gene, CDR1 is SQVTM and CDR2 is ANQGSEA. CDR3 length equals 13 residues. V shed 6 bases, J shed 8 bases, and the junction held 8 bases outside the gene matches.

The V call is TRBV7-2, the J call TRBJ2-7; TRBD2 matches at 8 bases. V was pared by 1 base and J by 2 bases, with 7 bases of the junction left unmatched. CDR1 and CDR2 from the germline V gene are SGHTA and FQGNSA. CDR3 length: 16 amino acids. CDR3: CASSLVSSGFTYEQYF. The CDR3 region has the DNA TGTGCCAGCAGCTTAGTGTCTAGCGGGTTTACCTACGAGCAGTACTTC.

V is TRBV5-6 and J is TRBJ1-3, with 9 bases lining up with TRBD1. This CDR3 is 14 amino acids long. CDR1 is SGHDT and CDR2 is YYEEEE in the germline V gene. V dropped 0 bases and J dropped 8; count of bases not matched to a gene: 3. CDR3 residues: CASSLDRGLDTIYF. The CDR3 DNA sequence: TGTGCCAGCAGCTTGGACAGGGGGCTTGACACCATATATTTT.

V gene TRBV9 combines with J gene TRBJ2-2; 7 bases map to TRBD1. The length of the CDR3 is 16 residues. The germline V gene encodes CDR1 SGDLS and CDR2 YYNGEE. With V trimmed by 4 bases and J by 0 bases, 6 bases remained unmatched. The CDR3 coding sequence is TGTGCCAGCAGCTTTACGACAGGGCCGAACACCGGGGAGCTGTTTTTT. It codes for CASSFTTGPNTGELFF.

The chain recombines TRBV7-9 with TRBJ1-4, with 8 bases aligning to TRBD1. The germline gives CDR1 SEHNR, CDR2 FQNEAQ (reference sequence). The CDR3 has 16 residues. V shed 5 bases, J shed 7 bases, and the junction held 12 bases outside the gene matches. CDR3: CASSGTGGLEGEKLFF. The CDR3 DNA reads as TGTGCCAGCAGCGGCACAGGGGGTTTGGAGGGTGAAAAACTGTTTTTT.

This chain joins TRBV28 and TRBJ1-5; TRBD1 matches 8 bases. V shed 5 bases and J 7 bases; nucleotides not matched to a gene: 19. The CDR3 has 18 amino acids. Germline assignment: CDR1 MDHEN and CDR2 SYDVKM. CDR3 protein: CASSPSPDRVRVRQPQHF. CDR3 bases: TGTGCCAGCAGTCCATCTCCGGACAGGGTGAGAGTAAGACAGCCCCAGCATTTT.

The chain links TRBV5-8 to TRBJ1-2; no reliable D call. V dropped 7 bases and J dropped 3 bases, with 13 bases sitting between them. CDR1 and CDR2 (germline): SGHTS, YDEGEE. This CDR3 comprises 13 residues. CDR3 residues: CASCGLPDYGYTF. The CDR3 nucleotides are TGTGCCAGCTGCGGCCTGCCGGACTATGGCTACACCTTC.

The rearrangement uses TRBV11-2 and TRBJ1-1; TRBD1 is a possible D gene (6 bases). This CDR3 is built from 15 residues. V lost 1 base and J lost 6, with 15 bases in between. Germline V CDR1 and CDR2: SGHAT, FQNNGV. CDR3 bases: TGTGCCAGCAGCTTAGGAGCACGGGGGGGCCCTGAAGCTTTCTTT. Translation gives CASSLGARGGPEAFF.

J is TRBJ1-5 and V is TRBV21-1; TRBD1 was called by the table and not checked on the DNA. TRBV21-1 is a known pseudogene. The CDR3 length is 16 residues. CDR3 nucleotides: TGTGCCAGCAGCTCCGGGACAGCGATTAGCAATCAGCCCCAGCATTTT. Translating it yields CASSSGTAISNQPQHF.

The gene calls are TRBV7-9 and TRBJ2-1, with TRBD2 identical over 8 bases. J was trimmed by 3 bases and V by 3 bases; bases with no gene match: 4. CDR1 is SEHNR, CDR2 FQNEAQ, per germline (reference sequence). This CDR3 region has 15 residues. The CDR3 reads CASSFREGHYNEQFF. CDR3 in DNA: TGTGCCAGCAGCTTCCGGGAGGGCCACTACAATGAGCAGTTCTTC.

CDR3 loop: CASAIAGGQGYNEQFF. CDR3 sequence (DNA): TGTGCCAGCGCAATAGCGGGAGGGCAAGGGTACAATGAGCAGTTCTTC. The chain carries TRBV27 and TRBJ2-1, with 11 bases matching TRBD2. The V gene's germline CDR1 is MNHEY and CDR2 SMNVEV (reference sequence). The CDR3 contains 16 residues. V dropped 8 bases and J dropped 4; count of bases not matched to a gene: 10.

J is TRBJ1-1 and V is TRBV28, with a weak D call TRBD1 (5 bases). CDR1 and CDR2 from the germline V gene are MDHEN and SYDVKM. The CDR3 runs 14 residues. V lost 2 bases and J 0 bases, leaving 7 bases between the germline ends. CDR3 nucleotides: TGTGCCAGCAGTTTACCAGGGCTGAACACTGAAGCTTTCTTT. Protein sequence: CASSLPGLNTEAFF.